This TCR beta chain was recorded in a study of PD-1 blockade in mismatch repair-deficient tumors. This CDR3 has 15 amino acids. The germline CDR1 and CDR2 sequences are ENHRY and SYGVKD. V lost 4 bases and J lost 5; bases outside the gene matches: 7. The repertoire was sequenced with immunoSEQ multiplex PCR; TCRdb's copy has only in-frame clones and lacks some. The sample holds under 50,000 clones, around 80% seen once. The receptor's source is an adult with mismatch repair-deficient cancer. This material consisted of PBMCs, taken less than 40 weeks after starting pembrolizumab. The gene calls are TRBV10-3 and TRBJ2-1; 8 bases fit TRBD1. The CDR3 sequence: CAISASGQGNNEQFF. In DNA, the CDR3 is TGTGCCATCAGTGCATCAGGACAGGGTAACAATGAGCAGTTCTTC.